One sample yielded the 6 T cell receptor beta chains listed below, sequenced in a study of blood T cell repertoires in COVID-19. The method was immunoSEQ multiplex PCR; TCRdb's version includes in-frame clones alone and lacks a portion of them. The table has approximately 180,000 clones, roughly 82% seen once. Sequenced sample: PBMCs or T cells enriched from blood (not recorded which). Every receptor here comes from a man aged 45-60 years who had recovered from COVID-19.

The gene calls are TRBV18 and TRBJ1-4, with TRBD1 matching over 9 bases. This CDR3 contains 17 residues. Germline loops: CDR1 KGHSH, CDR2 LQKENI. The junction had 11 bases not matched to a gene; V was cut back by 6 bases and J by 3 bases. The DNA for the CDR3 is TGTGCCAGCTCTCGGACGGGACAGGGATTAGCTAATGAAAAACTGTTTTTT. Its translation is CASSRTGQGLANEKLFF.

V is TRBV6-4 and J is TRBJ2-2, with D possibly being TRBD1 (5 bases). Germline loops: CDR1 MRHNA, CDR2 SNTAGT. V was pared by 6 bases and J by 0 bases, with 14 bases between. The length of the CDR3 is 16 residues. CDR3 DNA sequence: TGTGCCAGCAGAGCAACAGGATTCGCGAACACCGGGGAGCTGTTTTTT. Translated: CASRATGFANTGELFF.

This clone was counted a single time. The chain uses TRBV29-1 and TRBJ1-2; 7 bases line up with TRBD1. Germline V gene sequence: CDR1 SQVTM, CDR2 ANQGSEA. J was trimmed by 0 bases and V by 6 bases; bases with no gene match: 7. The CDR3 length is 14 residues. Written as DNA, the CDR3 is TGCAGCGTCCCGCCGGGACAGTCTAACTATGGCTACACCTTC. This encodes CSVPPGQSNYGYTF.

The chain recombines TRBV11-3 with TRBJ2-2; D not resolved. CDR3 size: 13 residues. Trimming left V 5 bases short and J 4 bases short, with 8 bases between. Germline CDR1 and CDR2: SGHNT and YENEEA. The CDR3 DNA follows: TGTGCCAGCAGCCCCCGTTCCACCGGGGAGCTGTTTTTT. Translated, it gives CASSPRSTGELFF.

The rearrangement uses TRBV18 and TRBJ1-1; possible D gene TRBD1, 6 bases. The germline V gene has CDR1 KGHSH and CDR2 LQKENI. V was cut by 2 bases and J by 1 base, with 8 bases left in between. The CDR3 loop spans 14 amino acids. The CDR3 spells CASSPRTENTEAFF. CDR3 in DNA: TGTGCCAGCTCACCAAGGACAGAGAACACTGAAGCTTTCTTT. Together with reference TRBV18 and TRBJ1-1, the CDR3 gives the full variable domain: NAGVMQNPRHLVRRRGQEARLRCSPMKGHSHVYWYRQLPEEGLKFMVYLQKENIIDESGMPKERFSAEFPKEGPSILRIQQVVRGDSAAYFCASSPRTENTEAFFGQGTRLTVV.

The chain uses TRBV5-4 and TRBJ1-1; D is possibly TRBD1 (6 bases). Trimming left V 0 bases short and J 1 base short, with 10 bases between. The CDR3 spans 15 residues. Germline V lookup: CDR1 SGHNT, CDR2 YYREEE (reference sequence). The CDR3 DNA reads as TGTGCCAGCAGCTTGGTTGACAGGCGGAACACTGAAGCTTTCTTT. Its protein product is CASSLVDRRNTEAFF. The whole variable domain, remainder taken from reference TRBV5-4 and TRBJ1-1, is ETGVTQSPTHLIKTRGQQVTLRCSSQSGHNTVSWYQQALGQGPQFIFQYYREEENGRGNFPPRFSGLQFPNYSSELNVNALELDDSALYLCASSLVDRRNTEAFFGQGTRLTVV.